This T cell receptor beta chain is drawn from a study of blood T cell repertoires in COVID-19 (TCRdb year 2020). For context, the study as a whole: Samples from collaborators originated in the United States, Italy and Spain and spanned both the acute and convalescent phases of COVID-19. Where HLA class I and class II types were available, the types were taken from metadata supplied by the sample provider, not from assay-based typing. Nearly every sample came with metadata listing a de-identified subject ID, COVID-19 status, age in years and sex. The samples were drawn from the first 160 participants of the ongoing ImmuneRACE study and from some 1,300 subjects provided by 6 global collaborators. The material from the prospective study consisted of cDNA or gDNA derived from T cells, B-cell-depleted T cells, or PBMCs. Deeply sampled blood TCRbeta repertoires from subjects exposed to, actively infected with, or recovered from COVID-19 were included in the dataset. A freely available public database, intended as a resource for researchers studying the immune response to SARS-CoV-2, is where the repertoires were released.

The study at large found these results: Clinical and demographic metadata were provided uncurated, with the amount varying by source and participant.

TCRbeta CDR3 regions were amplified from genomic DNA using the immunoSEQ Assay, a bias-controlled multiplex PCR. In the original analysis: The number of nucleated cells in each sample was estimated by amplification of reference gene primers within the assay. To quantify the absolute abundance of each unique TCRbeta CDR3 rearrangement, sequence reads were collapsed and filtered. For each sample, productive Simpson clonality was calculated as the square root of Simpson's diversity index across productive rearrangements. TCRdb retrieved this table from immuneACCESS and kept in-frame rearrangements only. Not all clones are present; in checked studies, unresolved V genes account for under half, and no reason is known for the remainder. From that table come the V and J calls and clone size; the DNA was used to work out D and trimming. Within this sample are some 67,000 clones, with just over 90% of them counted one time only. Jointly, the top ten make up approximately 4.9% of the sample.

The collaborating institutions used their own protocols to collect whole blood in K2EDTA tubes. Collaborator samples were shipped for TCRbeta analysis as frozen whole blood, isolated PBMCs, or DNA extracted from either sample type. About this clone itself: Its antigen is unknown. The record has no base qualities; no much larger clone is one base away.

This TCR derives from a woman younger than 35 with acute or convalescent COVID-19. The source material was peripheral blood.

The DNA is TGTGCCAGTAGTAATTCCGGGGATCAGCCCCAGCATTTT. Its translation is CASSNSGDQPQHF. Rearrangement joined TRBV19 to TRBJ1-5; the D gene cannot be named for sure. The junction shows trimming of 4 bases on V and 5 bases on J, plus 9 bases between the germline ends. The germline V gene encodes CDR1 LNHDA and CDR2 SQIVND (reference sequence). Inclusive of the bounding cysteine and phenylalanine, the CDR3 is 13 residues long. The CDR3 DNA has 39 bases and is translated from base 1.